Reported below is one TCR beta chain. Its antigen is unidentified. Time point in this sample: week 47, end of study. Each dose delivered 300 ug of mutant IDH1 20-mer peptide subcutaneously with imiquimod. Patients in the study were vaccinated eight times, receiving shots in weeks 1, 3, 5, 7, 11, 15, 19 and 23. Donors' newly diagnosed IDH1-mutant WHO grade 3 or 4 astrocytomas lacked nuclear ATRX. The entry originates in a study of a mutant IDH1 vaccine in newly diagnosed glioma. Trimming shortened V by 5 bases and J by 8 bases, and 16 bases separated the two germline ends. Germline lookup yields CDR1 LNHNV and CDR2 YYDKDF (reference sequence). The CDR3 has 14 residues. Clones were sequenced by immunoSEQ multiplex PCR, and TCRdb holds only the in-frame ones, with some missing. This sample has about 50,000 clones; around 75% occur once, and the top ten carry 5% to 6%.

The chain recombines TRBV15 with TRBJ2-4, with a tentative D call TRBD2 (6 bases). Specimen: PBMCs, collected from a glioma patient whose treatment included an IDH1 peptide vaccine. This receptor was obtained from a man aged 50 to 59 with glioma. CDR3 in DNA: TGTGCCACCAGCCGCGAACGACTAGTAGACATTCAGTACTTC. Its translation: CATSRERLVDIQYF.